These 10 T cell receptor beta chains were sequenced from one sample in a study of vaccination and CD4 T cells after COVID-19. The Oncomine TCR Beta short-read assay sequenced DNA from cultured CD4+ T cells. Once CD4+ T cells had been cultured, genomic DNA was extracted from them. Each CDR3 protein gets one entry after TCRdb re-called the PCR reads with MiXCR. The sample has 7,500 to 10,000 distinct CDR3 sequences, around a third seen once. The sample's treatment: approximately 9-day PBMC culture with coronavirus spike peptide pools or control peptides (ViraFEST assay). The unexposed donor provided CD4+ T cells, which were taken before the COVID-19 pandemic (2011-2018). No antigen has been identified for these receptors. Sequences were obtained from CD4+ T cells from blood, cultured in vitro. The receptors originated from a human donor in good health.

This clonotype came up a few times. The chain carries TRBV24-1 and TRBJ2-1; no clear D. V lost 6 bases, J lost 6 bases, and 17 bases lay in between. The CDR3 consists of 15 residues. Germline V gives CDR1 KGHDR, CDR2 SFDVKD. The CDR3 loop reads CATSLSPTRSNEQFF. CDR3 bases: TGTGCCACCAGTTTGTCCCCTACCCGGAGCAATGAGCAGTTCTTC.

This chain joins TRBV4-3 and TRBJ1-6; tentative D call: TRBD1 (5 bases). Trimming took off 0 bases at V and 9 bases at J, with 6 bases between the two ends. The CDR3 spans 13 residues. The germline gives CDR1 LGHNA, CDR2 YSLEER. CDR3 in amino acids: CASSQEGASPLHF. For the CDR3, the DNA is TGCGCCAGCAGCCAAGAAGGGGCTTCACCCCTCCACTTT.

The CDR3 spells CASSLSPPWYNEQFF. The CDR3 nucleotides read TGTGCCAGCAGTTTATCTCCCCCCTGGTACAATGAGCAGTTCTTC. The chain carries TRBV28 and TRBJ2-1; D unclear. Deletions cut 1 base from V and 4 bases from J, with 11 bases between. The CDR3 runs 15 residues. Looked up from germline, CDR1 is MDHEN and CDR2 is SYDVKM.

The rearrangement links TRBV29-1 to TRBJ1-2; D perhaps matches TRBD1 (6 bases). Germline loops: CDR1 SQVTM, CDR2 ANQGSEA. This CDR3 is built from 14 residues. V shed 6 bases and J shed 0 bases, with 14 bases lying between them. The CDR3 region is CSVIGTPTNYGYTF. For the CDR3, the DNA is TGCAGCGTAATCGGGACACCCACTAACTATGGCTACACCTTC.

This clonotype appeared a few times. The chain is built from TRBV6-1 and TRBJ2-5, with 7 bases that match TRBD2. Germline CDR1 is MNHNS and CDR2 is SASEGT. CDR3 length: 14 amino acids. With 6 bases clipped from V and 5 bases from J, the junction kept 9 bases outside the gene matches. For the CDR3, the DNA is TGTGCCAGCAGCCCGAAGACGGGAGGTGAGACCCAGTACTTC. Its protein is CASSPKTGGETQYF.

The CDR3 protein is CASSSFEGMNTEAFF. As DNA, the CDR3 is TGTGCCAGCTCATCCTTCGAGGGCATGAACACTGAAGCTTTCTTT. The chain joins TRBV18 to TRBJ1-1, with D unresolved. Germline V gene sequence: CDR1 KGHSH, CDR2 LQKENI. The CDR3 is 15 amino acids. With 5 bases removed from V and 0 bases from J, the gap between germline ends came to 13 bases.

V gene TRBV4-3 combines with J gene TRBJ2-2, with D perhaps TRBD1 (5 bases). Germline V gives CDR1 LGHNA, CDR2 YSLEER. The CDR3 is 16 amino acids. V was cut by 0 bases and J by 4 bases, with 12 bases left in between. DNA of the CDR3: TGCGCCAGCAGCCAAGATAGGGGATTACCCACCGGGGAGCTGTTTTTT. Protein: CASSQDRGLPTGELFF.

This chain joins TRBV7-6 and TRBJ1-1; a weak D match, TRBD1 (5 bases). The CDR3 has 15 residues. Germline CDR1 reads SGHVS; CDR2 reads FNYEAQ. The V end was cut by 3 bases, the J end by 3 bases, with 14 bases between. The CDR3 region is CASSLEGLGDTEAFF. The CDR3 region has the DNA TGTGCCAGCAGCTTGGAGGGGTTGGGGGACACTGAAGCTTTCTTT.

This clonotype was detected a few times. The chain joins TRBV6-1 to TRBJ2-5; D gene ambiguous. The length of the CDR3 is 15 residues. Trimming removed 0 bases at V and 1 base at J, with 9 bases between. CDR1 and CDR2 (germline): MNHNS, SASEGT. The CDR3 bases are TGTGCCAGCAGTGAAGCAAACCGGTTCCAAGAGACCCAGTACTTC. This translates into CASSEANRFQETQYF.

This clonotype appeared a few times. This chain links TRBV7-2 with TRBJ1-2; 7 bases line up with TRBD1. V gave up 3 bases and J gave up 4 bases; unmatched junction bases: 5. The CDR3 sequence is 14 residues long. Per the germline V gene, CDR1 is SGHTA and CDR2 is FQGNSA. The CDR3 bases are TGTGCCAGCAGCTTTACAGGGGTCCTCTATGGCTACACCTTC. It specifies CASSFTGVLYGYTF. Full variable domain (rest looked up from reference TRBV7-2 and TRBJ1-2): GAGVSQSPSNKVTEKGKDVELRCDPISGHTALYWYRQSLGQGLEFLIYFQGNSAPDKSGLPSDRFSAERTGGSVSTLTIQRTQQEDSAVYLCASSFTGVLYGYTFGSGTRLTVV.